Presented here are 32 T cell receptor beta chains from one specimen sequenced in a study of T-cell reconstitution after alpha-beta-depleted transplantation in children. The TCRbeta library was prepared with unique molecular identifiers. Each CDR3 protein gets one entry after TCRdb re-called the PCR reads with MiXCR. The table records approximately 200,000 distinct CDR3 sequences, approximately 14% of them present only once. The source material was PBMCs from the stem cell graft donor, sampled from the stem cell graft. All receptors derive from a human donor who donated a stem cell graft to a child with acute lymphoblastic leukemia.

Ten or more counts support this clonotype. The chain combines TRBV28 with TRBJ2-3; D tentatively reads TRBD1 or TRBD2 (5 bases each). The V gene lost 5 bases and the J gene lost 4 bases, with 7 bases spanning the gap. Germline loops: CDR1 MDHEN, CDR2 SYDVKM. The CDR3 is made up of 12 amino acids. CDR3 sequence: CASSRGPDTQYF. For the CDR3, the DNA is TGTGCCAGCAGTCGGGGCCCAGATACGCAGTATTTT.

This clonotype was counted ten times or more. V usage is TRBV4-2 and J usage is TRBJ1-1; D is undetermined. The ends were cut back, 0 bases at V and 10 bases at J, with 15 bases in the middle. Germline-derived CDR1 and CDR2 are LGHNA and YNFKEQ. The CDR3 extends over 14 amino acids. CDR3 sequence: CASSQDLYQVVAFF. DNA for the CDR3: TGTGCCAGCAGCCAAGATCTTTACCAGGTGGTAGCTTTCTTT.

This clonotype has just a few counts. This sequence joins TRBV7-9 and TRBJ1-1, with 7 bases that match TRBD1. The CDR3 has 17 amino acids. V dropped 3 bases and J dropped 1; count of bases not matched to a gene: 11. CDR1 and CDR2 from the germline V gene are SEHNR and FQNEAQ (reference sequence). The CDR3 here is CASSFGLQGQPNTEAFF. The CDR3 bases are TGTGCCAGCAGCTTTGGGCTTCAGGGACAGCCGAACACTGAAGCTTTCTTT. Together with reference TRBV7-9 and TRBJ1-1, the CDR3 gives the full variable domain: DTGVSQNPRHKITKRGQNVTFRCDPISEHNRLYWYRQTLGQGPEFLTYFQNEAQLEKSRLLSDRFSAERPKGSFSTLEIQRTEQGDSAMYLCASSFGLQGQPNTEAFFGQGTRLTVV.

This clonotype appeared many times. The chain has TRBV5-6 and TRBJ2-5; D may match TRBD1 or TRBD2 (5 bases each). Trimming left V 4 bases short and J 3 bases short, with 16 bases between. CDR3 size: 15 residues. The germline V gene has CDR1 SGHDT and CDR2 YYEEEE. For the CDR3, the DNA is TGTGCCAGCAGCCCGACATACGGGACGGAAGAGACCCAGTACTTC. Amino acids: CASSPTYGTEETQYF.

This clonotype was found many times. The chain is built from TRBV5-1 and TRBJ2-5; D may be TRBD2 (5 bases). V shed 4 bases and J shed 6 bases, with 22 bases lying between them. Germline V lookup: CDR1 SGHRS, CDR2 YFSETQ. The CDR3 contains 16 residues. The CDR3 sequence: CASSHPGLAGNKTQYF. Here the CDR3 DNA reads TGCGCCAGCAGCCACCCCGGGCTAGCAGGAAACAAGACCCAGTACTTC.

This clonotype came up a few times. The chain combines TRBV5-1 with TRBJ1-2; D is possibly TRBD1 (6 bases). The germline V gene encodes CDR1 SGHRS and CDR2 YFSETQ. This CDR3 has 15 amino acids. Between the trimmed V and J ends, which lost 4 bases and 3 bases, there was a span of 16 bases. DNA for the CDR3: TGCGCCAGCAGCGTGAGCAGGGGACCAGACTATGGCTACACCTTC. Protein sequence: CASSVSRGPDYGYTF.

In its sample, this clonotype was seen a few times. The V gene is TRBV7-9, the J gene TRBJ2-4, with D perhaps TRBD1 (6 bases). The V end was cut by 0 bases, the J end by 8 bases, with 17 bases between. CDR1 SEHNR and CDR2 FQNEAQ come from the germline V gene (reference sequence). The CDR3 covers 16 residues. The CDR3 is CASSLALNTHRDIQYF. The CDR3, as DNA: TGTGCCAGCAGCTTAGCCTTAAACACCCACAGGGACATTCAGTACTTC.

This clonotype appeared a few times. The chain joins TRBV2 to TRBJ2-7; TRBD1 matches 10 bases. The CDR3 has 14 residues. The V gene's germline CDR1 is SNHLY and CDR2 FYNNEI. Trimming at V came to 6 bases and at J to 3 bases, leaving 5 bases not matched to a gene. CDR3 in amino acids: CASSGQGGNYEQYF. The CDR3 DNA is TGTGCCAGCAGCGGACAGGGGGGCAACTACGAGCAGTACTTC.

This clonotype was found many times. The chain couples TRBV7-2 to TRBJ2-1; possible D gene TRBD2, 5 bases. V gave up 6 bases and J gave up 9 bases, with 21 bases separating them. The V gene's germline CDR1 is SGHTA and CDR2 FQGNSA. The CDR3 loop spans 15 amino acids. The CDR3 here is CASRQAGRAGVEQFF. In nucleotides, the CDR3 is TGTGCCAGCAGGCAAGCCGGGCGAGCCGGGGTTGAGCAGTTCTTC.

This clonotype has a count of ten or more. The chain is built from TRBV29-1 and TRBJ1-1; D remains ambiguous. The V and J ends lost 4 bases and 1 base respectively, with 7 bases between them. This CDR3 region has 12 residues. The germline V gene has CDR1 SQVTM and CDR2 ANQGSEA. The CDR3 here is CSVVGENTEAFF. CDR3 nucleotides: TGCAGCGTTGTCGGGGAGAACACTGAAGCTTTCTTT.

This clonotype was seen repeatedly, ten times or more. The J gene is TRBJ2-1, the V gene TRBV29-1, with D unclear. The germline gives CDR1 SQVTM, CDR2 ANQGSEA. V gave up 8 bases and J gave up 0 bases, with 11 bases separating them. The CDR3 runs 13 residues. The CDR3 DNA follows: TGCAGCTCAGACAAGAGCTCCTACAATGAGCAGTTCTTC. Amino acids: CSSDKSSYNEQFF.

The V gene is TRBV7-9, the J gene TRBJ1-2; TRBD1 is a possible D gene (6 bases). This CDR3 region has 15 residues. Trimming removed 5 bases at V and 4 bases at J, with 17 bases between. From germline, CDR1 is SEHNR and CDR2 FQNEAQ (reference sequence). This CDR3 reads CASSVKGGDSYGYTF. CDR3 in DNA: TGTGCCAGCAGCGTCAAGGGGGGGGATTCCTATGGCTACACCTTC.

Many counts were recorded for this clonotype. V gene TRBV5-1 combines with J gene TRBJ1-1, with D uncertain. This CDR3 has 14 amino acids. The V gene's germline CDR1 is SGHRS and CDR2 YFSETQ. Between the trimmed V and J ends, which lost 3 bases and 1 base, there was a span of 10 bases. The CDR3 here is CASSSANKNTEAFF. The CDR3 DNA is TGCGCCAGCAGCTCGGCCAACAAGAACACTGAAGCTTTCTTT.

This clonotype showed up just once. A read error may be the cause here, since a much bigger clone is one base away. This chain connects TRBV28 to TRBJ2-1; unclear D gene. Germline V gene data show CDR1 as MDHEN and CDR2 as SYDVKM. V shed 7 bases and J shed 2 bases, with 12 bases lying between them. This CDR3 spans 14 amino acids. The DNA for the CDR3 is TGTGCCAGCAAGAACTACAGCCCCTACAATGAGCAGTTCTTC. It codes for CASKNYSPYNEQFF.

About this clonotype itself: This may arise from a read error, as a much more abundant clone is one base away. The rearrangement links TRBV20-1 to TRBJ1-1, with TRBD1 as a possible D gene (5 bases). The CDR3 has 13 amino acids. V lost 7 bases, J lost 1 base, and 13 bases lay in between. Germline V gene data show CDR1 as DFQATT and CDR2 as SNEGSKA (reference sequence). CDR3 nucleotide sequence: TGCAGTGTCGTACCCGGACAGAACACTGAAGCTTTCTTT. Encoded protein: CSVVPGQNTEAFF.

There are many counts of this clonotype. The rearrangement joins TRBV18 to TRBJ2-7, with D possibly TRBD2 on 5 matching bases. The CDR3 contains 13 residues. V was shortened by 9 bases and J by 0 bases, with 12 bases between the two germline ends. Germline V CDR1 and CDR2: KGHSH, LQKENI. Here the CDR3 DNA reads TGTGCCAGTACAATTAGCGACTCCTACGAGCAGTACTTC. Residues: CASTISDSYEQYF.

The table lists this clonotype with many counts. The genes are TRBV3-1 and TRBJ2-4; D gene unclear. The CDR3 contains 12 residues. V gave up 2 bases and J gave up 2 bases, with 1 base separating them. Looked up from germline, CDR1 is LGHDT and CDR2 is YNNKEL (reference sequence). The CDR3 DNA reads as TGTGCCAGCAGCCAATCCAAAAACATTCAGTACTTC. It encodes CASSQSKNIQYF.

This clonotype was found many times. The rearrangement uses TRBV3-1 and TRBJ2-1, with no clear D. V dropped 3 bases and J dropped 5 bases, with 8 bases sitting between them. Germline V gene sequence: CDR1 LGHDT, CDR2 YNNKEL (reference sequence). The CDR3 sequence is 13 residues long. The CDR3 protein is CASSQGLNNEQFF. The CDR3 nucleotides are TGTGCCAGCAGCCAGGGGTTAAACAATGAGCAGTTCTTC.

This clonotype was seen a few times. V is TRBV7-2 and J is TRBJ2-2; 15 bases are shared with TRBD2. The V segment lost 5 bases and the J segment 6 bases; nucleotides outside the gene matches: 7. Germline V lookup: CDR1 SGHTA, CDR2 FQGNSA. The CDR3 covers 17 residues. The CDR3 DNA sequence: TGTGCCAGCAGCCTCCTCCGGACTAGCGGGAGGGCCGGGGAGCTGTTTTTT. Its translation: CASSLLRTSGRAGELFF. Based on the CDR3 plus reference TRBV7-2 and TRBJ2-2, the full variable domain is GAGVSQSPSNKVTEKGKDVELRCDPISGHTALYWYRQSLGQGLEFLIYFQGNSAPDKSGLPSDRFSAERTGGSVSTLTIQRTQQEDSAVYLCASSLLRTSGRAGELFFGEGSRLTVL.

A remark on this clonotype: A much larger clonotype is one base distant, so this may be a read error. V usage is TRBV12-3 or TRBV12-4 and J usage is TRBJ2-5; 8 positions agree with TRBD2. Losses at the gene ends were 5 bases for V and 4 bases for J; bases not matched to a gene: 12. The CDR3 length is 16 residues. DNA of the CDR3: TGTGCCAGCAGTCTAGAGCGGGAGCGGTTCCCAGAGACCCAGTACTTC. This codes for CASSLERERFPETQYF.

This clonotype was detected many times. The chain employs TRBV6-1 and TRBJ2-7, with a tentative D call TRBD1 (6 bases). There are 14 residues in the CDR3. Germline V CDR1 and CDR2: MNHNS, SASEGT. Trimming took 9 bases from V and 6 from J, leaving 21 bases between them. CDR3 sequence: CASGAGQSSGEQYF. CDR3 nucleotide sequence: TGTGCCAGTGGTGCAGGACAGTCCAGTGGCGAGCAGTACTTC.

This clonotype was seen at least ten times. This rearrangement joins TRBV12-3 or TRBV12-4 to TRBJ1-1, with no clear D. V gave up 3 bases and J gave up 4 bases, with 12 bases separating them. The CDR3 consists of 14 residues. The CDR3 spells CASSFRDFGTEAFF. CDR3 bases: TGTGCCAGCAGTTTCCGAGATTTCGGCACTGAAGCTTTCTTT.

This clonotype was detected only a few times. DNA for the CDR3: TGCAGTGCCCCGGACTGGAATGAGCAGTTCTTC. Translation: CSAPDWNEQFF. The rearrangement uses TRBV20-1 and TRBJ2-1; D is perhaps TRBD2 (5 bases). The CDR3 runs 11 residues. Germline CDR1 and CDR2: DFQATT and SNEGSKA (reference sequence). Trimming cost V 6 bases and J 7 bases, with 10 bases left between them.

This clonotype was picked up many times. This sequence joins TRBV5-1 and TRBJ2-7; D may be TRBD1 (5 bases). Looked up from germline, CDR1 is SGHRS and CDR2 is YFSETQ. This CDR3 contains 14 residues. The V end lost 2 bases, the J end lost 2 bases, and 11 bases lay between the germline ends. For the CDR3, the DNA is TGCGCCAGCAGCTTTAACAGGCCAACCTACGAGCAGTACTTC. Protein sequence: CASSFNRPTYEQYF.

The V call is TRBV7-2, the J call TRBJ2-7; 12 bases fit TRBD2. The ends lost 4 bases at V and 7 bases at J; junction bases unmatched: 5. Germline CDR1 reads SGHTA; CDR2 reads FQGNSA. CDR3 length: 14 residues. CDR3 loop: CASSSGLAGWEQYF. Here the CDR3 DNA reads TGTGCCAGCAGCTCGGGACTAGCGGGCTGGGAGCAGTACTTC.

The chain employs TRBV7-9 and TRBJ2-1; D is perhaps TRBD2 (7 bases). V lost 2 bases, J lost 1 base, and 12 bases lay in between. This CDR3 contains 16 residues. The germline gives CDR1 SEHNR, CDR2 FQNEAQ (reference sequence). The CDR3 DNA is TGTGCCAGCAGCTTAAAACGGGGGGCATCCTACAATGAGCAGTTCTTC. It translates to CASSLKRGASYNEQFF. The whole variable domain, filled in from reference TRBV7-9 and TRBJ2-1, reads DTGVSQNPRHKITKRGQNVTFRCDPISEHNRLYWYRQTLGQGPEFLTYFQNEAQLEKSRLLSDRFSAERPKGSFSTLEIQRTEQGDSAMYLCASSLKRGASYNEQFFGPGTRLTVL.

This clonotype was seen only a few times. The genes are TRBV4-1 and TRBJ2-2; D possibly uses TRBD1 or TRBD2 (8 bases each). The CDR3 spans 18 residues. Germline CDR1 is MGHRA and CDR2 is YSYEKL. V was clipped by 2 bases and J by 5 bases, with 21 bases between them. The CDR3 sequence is CASSQRTGSGSRTGELFF. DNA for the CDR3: TGCGCCAGCAGCCAACGGACAGGGAGCGGGAGCCGGACCGGGGAGCTGTTTTTT.

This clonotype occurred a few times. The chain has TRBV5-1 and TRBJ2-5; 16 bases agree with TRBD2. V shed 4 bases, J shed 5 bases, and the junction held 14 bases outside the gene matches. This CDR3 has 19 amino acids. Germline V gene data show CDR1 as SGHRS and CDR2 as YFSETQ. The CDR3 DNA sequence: TGCGCCAGCAGCCCCGGGACTAGCGGGAGGGCCCCCAAGACGGAGACCCAGTACTTC. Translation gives CASSPGTSGRAPKTETQYF.

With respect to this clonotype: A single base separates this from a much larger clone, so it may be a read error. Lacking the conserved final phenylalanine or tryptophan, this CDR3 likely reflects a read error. The CDR3 sequence is CSAAKSGPRGQFS. CDR3 DNA sequence: TGCAGTGCAGCCAAAAGCGGCCCACGAGGGCAGTTCTCC. The chain carries TRBV20-1 and TRBJ2-1; perhaps TRBD2 as D (5 bases). The CDR3 contains 13 residues. In germline, CDR1 is DFQATT, CDR2 SNEGSKA (reference sequence). The ends were cut back, 6 bases at V and 12 bases at J, with 21 bases in the middle.

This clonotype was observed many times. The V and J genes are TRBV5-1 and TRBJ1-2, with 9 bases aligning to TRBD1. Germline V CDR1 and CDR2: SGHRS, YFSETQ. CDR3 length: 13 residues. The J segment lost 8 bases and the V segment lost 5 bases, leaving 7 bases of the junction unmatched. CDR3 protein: CASRRRTGEGYTF. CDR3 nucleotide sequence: TGCGCCAGCAGGCGGAGGACAGGGGAAGGCTACACCTTC.

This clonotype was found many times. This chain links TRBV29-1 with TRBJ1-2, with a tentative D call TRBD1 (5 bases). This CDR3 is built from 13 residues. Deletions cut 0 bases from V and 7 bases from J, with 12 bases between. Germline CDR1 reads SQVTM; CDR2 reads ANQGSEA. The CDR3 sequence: CSVEDARDGGYTF. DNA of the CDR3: TGCAGCGTTGAAGATGCCCGGGACGGTGGCTACACCTTC. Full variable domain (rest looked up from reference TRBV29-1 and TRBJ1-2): SAVISQKPSRDICQRGTSLTIQCQVDSQVTMMFWYRQQPGQSLTLIATANQGSEATYESGFVIDKFPISRPNLTFSTLTVSNMSPEDSSIYLCSVEDARDGGYTFGSGTRLTVV.

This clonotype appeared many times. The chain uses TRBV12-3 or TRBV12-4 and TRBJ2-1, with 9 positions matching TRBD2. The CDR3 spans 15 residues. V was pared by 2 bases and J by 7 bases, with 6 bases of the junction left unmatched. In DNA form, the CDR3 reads TGTGCCAGCAGTTTAACTAGCGGGTTGGGAAATGAGCAGTTCTTC. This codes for CASSLTSGLGNEQFF.